A single sample gave rise to the 29 T cell receptor beta chains below, sequenced in a study of blood T cell repertoires in COVID-19. TCRdb keeps only in-frame clones here, not all; method: immunoSEQ multiplex PCR. Among 200,000 to 250,000 clones listed, around three quarters were seen once. Input material: peripheral blood. The receptors shown here come from a woman aged 70-85 years with acute or convalescent COVID-19.

The rearrangement uses TRBV19 and TRBJ2-3, with D maybe TRBD2 (6 bases). The CDR3 length is 14 residues. Germline values: CDR1 LNHDA, CDR2 SQIVND (reference sequence). V was cut by 1 base and J by 6 bases, with 11 bases left in between. CDR3 sequence: CASSIGRARDTQYF. The CDR3 DNA reads TGTGCCAGTAGTATAGGGAGGGCCCGGGATACGCAGTATTTT. Combining the CDR3 with reference TRBV19 and TRBJ2-3 gives the whole variable domain DGGITQSPKYLFRKEGQNVTLSCEQNLNHDAMYWYRQDPGQGLRLIYYSQIVNDFQKGDIAEGYSVSREKKESFPLTVTSAQKNPTAFYLCASSIGRARDTQYFGPGTRLTVL.

V usage is TRBV24-1 and J usage is TRBJ1-2, with 9 positions matching TRBD1. Germline trimming cut 3 bases from V and 5 bases from J; bases unmatched to any gene: 9. CDR1 and CDR2 (germline): KGHDR, SFDVKD. The CDR3 length is 16 residues. CDR3 bases: TGTGCCACCAGTGATGACACAGGGGGCCGGGGGTATGGCTACACCTTC. Its protein product is CATSDDTGGRGYGYTF.

The CDR3 sequence: CASSQAASGAYYGYTF. CDR3 bases: TGTGCCAGCAGCCAAGCGGCTTCAGGGGCCTACTATGGCTACACCTTC. The chain couples TRBV4-2 to TRBJ1-2; tentative D call: TRBD1 (6 bases). CDR3 size: 16 residues. Germline V lookup: CDR1 LGHNA, CDR2 YNFKEQ. Trimming removed 1 base from V and 3 bases from J, with 15 bases in between.

The chain carries TRBV5-1 and TRBJ2-3; D uncertain. The V gene's germline CDR1 is SGHRS and CDR2 YFSETQ. The V end was cut by 2 bases, the J end by 6 bases, with 7 bases between. There are 12 residues in the CDR3. The CDR3 nucleotides are TGCGCCAGCAGCTTAAGGAGTGATACGCAGTATTTT. It codes for CASSLRSDTQYF.

J is TRBJ1-1 and V is TRBV19, with 11 bases aligning to TRBD1. The CDR3 covers 13 residues. Per the germline V gene, CDR1 is LNHDA and CDR2 is SQIVND (reference sequence). The V and J ends lost 9 bases and 8 bases, in that order; junction bases with no gene match: 8. DNA of the CDR3: TGTGCCAGCCTAGGACAGGGGGCTTCGGAAGCTTTCTTT. This translates into CASLGQGASEAFF.

The gene calls are TRBV2 and TRBJ2-7; 10 positions match TRBD2. This CDR3 comprises 18 residues. CDR1 SNHLY and CDR2 FYNNEI come from the germline V gene. With 2 bases clipped from V and 1 base from J, the junction kept 11 bases outside the gene matches. The CDR3 DNA follows: TGTGCCAGCAGTGAATCCTGGGCTAGCGGGAGTAGGTCCTACGAGCAGTACTTC. Amino acid sequence: CASSESWASGSRSYEQYF.

The chain links TRBV5-1 to TRBJ2-5, with D possibly TRBD1 on 6 matching bases. Trimming removed 6 bases at V and 5 bases at J, with 17 bases between. This CDR3 has 14 residues. CDR1 is SGHRS and CDR2 is YFSETQ in the germline V gene. The CDR3 sequence is CASTSGAGGETQYF. CDR3 coding DNA: TGCGCCAGCACCTCAGGGGCCGGCGGGGAGACCCAGTACTTC.

This rearrangement joins TRBV7-9 to TRBJ2-3, with 11 nucleotides matching TRBD2. Trimming cost V 3 bases and J 9 bases; bases outside gene matches: 5. Germline V lookup: CDR1 SEHNR, CDR2 FQNEAQ (reference sequence). This CDR3 spans 14 amino acids. This CDR3 is CASSFELAGDTQYF. CDR3 DNA sequence: TGTGCCAGCAGCTTTGAACTAGCGGGAGACACGCAGTATTTT.

J is TRBJ2-5 and V is TRBV5-6; D not resolved. The CDR3 has 14 residues. V was pared by 3 bases and J by 1 base, with 10 bases between. The germline CDR1 and CDR2 sequences are SGHDT and YYEEEE. The CDR3 spells CASSSQFPQETQYF. The CDR3 DNA is TGTGCCAGCAGCTCACAGTTCCCCCAAGAGACCCAGTACTTC.

The CDR3 sequence: CASSLRAGVPYEQYF. DNA for the CDR3: TGTGCCAGCAGTTTAAGGGCAGGGGTCCCCTACGAGCAGTACTTC. The V gene is TRBV28, the J gene TRBJ2-7; D might be TRBD1 (6 bases). Germline loops: CDR1 MDHEN, CDR2 SYDVKM. The ends were cut back, 2 bases at V and 2 bases at J, with 13 bases in the middle. This CDR3 is built from 15 residues.

The chain joins TRBV9 to TRBJ2-1, with 8 nucleotides matching TRBD2. This CDR3 is 15 amino acids long. V shed 5 bases and J 10 bases; nucleotides not matched to a gene: 14. Per the germline V gene, CDR1 is SGDLS and CDR2 is YYNGEE. CDR3 protein: CASSPSTGGPGEQFF. The CDR3 DNA follows: TGTGCCAGCAGTCCGAGCACGGGAGGGCCGGGGGAGCAGTTCTTC.

A single count supports this clone. The chain is built from TRBV27 and TRBJ2-5, with D unresolved. V lost 3 bases, J lost 10 bases, and 18 bases lay in between. The CDR3 has 14 amino acids. Germline V CDR1 and CDR2: MNHEY, SMNVEV (reference sequence). The chain's CDR3 is CASSFGTNVRVQYF. The CDR3 region has the DNA TGTGCCAGCAGTTTTGGTACCAACGTAAGAGTCCAGTACTTC.

The count of this clone is one. V usage is TRBV6-1 and J usage is TRBJ2-4; TRBD2 is a possible D gene (5 bases). The germline V gene encodes CDR1 MNHNS and CDR2 SASEGT. This CDR3 has 15 amino acids. V was pared by 3 bases and J by 0 bases, with 9 bases between. CDR3 sequence (DNA): TGTGCCAGCAGTGACCAAGCGGTAGCCAAAAACATTCAGTACTTC. Its protein is CASSDQAVAKNIQYF.

A single count supports this clone. The chain combines TRBV12-3 or TRBV12-4 with TRBJ2-5; D is undetermined. Trimming removed 4 bases at V and 5 bases at J, with 11 bases between. The CDR3 length is 13 residues. The CDR3 region has the DNA TGTGCCAGCAGTTCTGGAGAGTGGGAGACCCAGTACTTC. Amino acids: CASSSGEWETQYF.

The chain joins TRBV5-1 to TRBJ2-3, with 10 bases matching TRBD1. The CDR3 totals 15 residues. The germline V gene has CDR1 SGHRS and CDR2 YFSETQ. With V trimmed by 2 bases and J by 1 base, 1 base remained unmatched. The CDR3 DNA follows: TGCGCCAGCAGCTTCGGGACAGGGGGCACAGATACGCAGTATTTT. Encoded protein: CASSFGTGGTDTQYF. Combining the CDR3 with reference TRBV5-1 and TRBJ2-3 gives the whole variable domain KAGVTQTPRYLIKTRGQQVTLSCSPISGHRSVSWYQQTPGQGLQFLFEYFSETQRNKGNFPGRFSGRQFSNSRSEMNVSTLELGDSALYLCASSFGTGGTDTQYFGPGTRLTVL.

A few counts support this clone. The V and J genes are TRBV4-1 and TRBJ1-1, with D perhaps TRBD1 (6 bases). This CDR3 spans 15 amino acids. The germline V gene encodes CDR1 MGHRA and CDR2 YSYEKL. Trimming stripped 1 base from V and 0 bases from J, with 9 bases between. DNA of the CDR3: TGCGCCAGCAGCCAAGGACAGGAGATGAACACTGAAGCTTTCTTT. Encoded protein: CASSQGQEMNTEAFF.

The J gene is TRBJ2-1, the V gene TRBV24-1, with 8 bases that match TRBD1. Germline assignment: CDR1 KGHDR and CDR2 SFDVKD. V dropped 3 bases and J dropped 6; count of bases not matched to a gene: 3. The CDR3 spans 14 residues. CDR3 DNA sequence: TGTGCCACCAGTGATAGGACAGGGATCAATGAGCAGTTCTTC. Translation gives CATSDRTGINEQFF.

The V and J genes are TRBV9 and TRBJ1-2; the match to TRBD1 covers 10 bases. There are 13 residues in the CDR3. Germline V lookup: CDR1 SGDLS, CDR2 YYNGEE. Trimming removed 5 bases from V and 8 bases from J; junction bases left unmatched: 6. The CDR3: CASSSGTGVGYTF. The DNA of the CDR3 is TGTGCCAGCAGTTCCGGGACAGGGGTGGGCTACACCTTC.

In the case of this clone: Different DNA sequences within this sample yield the same CDR3. V and J are TRBV29-1 and TRBJ1-1; D might be TRBD1 (5 bases). CDR1 and CDR2 from the germline V gene are SQVTM and ANQGSEA. V was shortened by 3 bases and J by 4 bases, with 6 bases between the two germline ends. The CDR3 is 11 residues long. This CDR3 is CSVDRGTEAFF. CDR3 nucleotide sequence: TGCAGCGTTGATAGGGGCACTGAAGCTTTCTTT.

The chain has TRBV27 and TRBJ2-7; D possibly corresponds to TRBD1 (5 bases). Trimming took off 5 bases at V and 4 bases at J, with 12 bases between the two ends. This CDR3 comprises 13 residues. Germline CDR1 MNHEY, CDR2 SMNVEV (reference sequence). CDR3 sequence (DNA): TGTGCCAGCAGTAAGCAGGGAAGGTACGAGCAGTACTTC. Its protein product is CASSKQGRYEQYF.

The V gene is TRBV6-1, the J gene TRBJ1-5, with 9 bases lining up with TRBD1. The V gene's germline CDR1 is MNHNS and CDR2 SASEGT. The CDR3 is 15 residues long. The ends lost 2 bases at V and 6 bases at J; junction bases unmatched: 5. Written as DNA, the CDR3 is TGTGCCAGCAGTGAATATGGGACAGGGACTCAGCCCCAGCATTTT. Encoded protein: CASSEYGTGTQPQHF.

This chain connects TRBV12-5 to TRBJ1-2, with D possibly TRBD1 on 5 matching bases. The germline CDR1 and CDR2 sequences are LGHNT and FRNRAP. The CDR3 extends over 13 amino acids. Trimming pared 5 bases from V and 4 bases from J, leaving 11 bases between. The CDR3 loop is CASGVSGGYGYTF. The CDR3 DNA sequence: TGTGCTAGTGGTGTCAGCGGGGGCTATGGCTACACCTTC.

The DNA for the CDR3 is TGTGCCAGCAGTAGCCAGGGGAACACTGAAGCTTTCTTT. Amino acids: CASSSQGNTEAFF. V and J are TRBV6-2 or TRBV6-3 and TRBJ1-1; D possibly corresponds to TRBD1 (5 bases). Germline V gene sequence: CDR1 MNHEY, CDR2 SVGEGT. Deletions cut 5 bases from V and 1 base from J, with 8 bases between. This CDR3 is 13 amino acids long.

V usage is TRBV19 and J usage is TRBJ2-3; 9 nucleotides match TRBD1. V gave up 5 bases and J gave up 1 base; unmatched junction bases: 7. The CDR3 covers 16 residues. Germline CDR1 LNHDA, CDR2 SQIVND (reference sequence). DNA of the CDR3: TGTGCCAGTAGTCCCTCCAGGGACAGGGGCACAGATACGCAGTATTTT. Translation gives CASSPSRDRGTDTQYF.

As for this clone: Its ends do not fully match the called genes, so a read error is possible. The chain couples TRBV12-3 or TRBV12-4 to TRBJ1-1, with D possibly matching TRBD1 (5 bases). CDR3 length equals 13 residues. The CDR3 loop reads CASSLGGNAEAFF. The CDR3 DNA follows: TGTGCCAGCAGTTTGGGGGGGAACGCTGAAGCTTTCTTT.

The chain links TRBV10-3 to TRBJ1-1, with a possible D match to TRBD1 (5 bases). This CDR3 has 14 amino acids. Trimming took off 3 bases at V and 3 bases at J, with 11 bases between the two ends. Germline CDR1 ENHRY, CDR2 SYGVKD. The CDR3 sequence is CAISEGELHTEAFF. Written as DNA, the CDR3 is TGTGCCATCAGTGAAGGGGAATTACACACTGAAGCTTTCTTT.

The V call is TRBV6-5, the J call TRBJ2-5; 9 nucleotides line up with TRBD1. This CDR3 has 15 amino acids. CDR1 MNHEY and CDR2 SVGAGI come from the germline V gene. J was trimmed by 1 base and V by 4 bases; bases with no gene match: 4. In DNA form, the CDR3 reads TGTGCCAGCAGTTCACAGGGGGCTTCCCAAGAGACCCAGTACTTC. Amino acids: CASSSQGASQETQYF.

A note on this clone: Germline and junction disagree at one end, which may indicate a read error. The chain is built from TRBV7-7 and TRBJ2-3; 8 bases fit TRBD2. There are 18 residues in the CDR3. Germline loops: CDR1 SSHAT, CDR2 FNYEAQ (reference sequence). The CDR3 DNA follows: TGTGCTAGCAGCCAAAATACCGGGACTAGACTTAGCACAGATACGCAGTATTTT. Its protein product is CASSQNTGTRLSTDTQYF.

The chain carries TRBV2 and TRBJ1-4; D may be TRBD1 (5 bases). Trimming shortened V by 2 bases and J by 3 bases, and 10 bases separated the two germline ends. Germline CDR1 is SNHLY and CDR2 is FYNNEI. CDR3 size: 15 residues. CDR3: CASSERGSSNEKLFF. For the CDR3, the DNA is TGTGCCAGCAGTGAACGGGGGTCGTCTAATGAAAAACTGTTTTTT.